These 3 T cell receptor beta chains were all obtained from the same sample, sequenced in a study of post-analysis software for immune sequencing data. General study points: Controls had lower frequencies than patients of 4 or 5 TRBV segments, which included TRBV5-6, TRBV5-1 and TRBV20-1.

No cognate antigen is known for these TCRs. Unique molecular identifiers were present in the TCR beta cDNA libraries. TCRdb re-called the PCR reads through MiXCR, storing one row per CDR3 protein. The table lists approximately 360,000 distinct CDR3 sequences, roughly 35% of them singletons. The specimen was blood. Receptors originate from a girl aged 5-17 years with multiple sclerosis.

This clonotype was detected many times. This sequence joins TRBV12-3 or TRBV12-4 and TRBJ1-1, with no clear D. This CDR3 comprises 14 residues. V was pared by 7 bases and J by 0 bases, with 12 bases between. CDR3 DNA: TGTGCCAGCACCTCCGGGCAGATGAACACTGAAGCTTTCTTT. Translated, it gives CASTSGQMNTEAFF.

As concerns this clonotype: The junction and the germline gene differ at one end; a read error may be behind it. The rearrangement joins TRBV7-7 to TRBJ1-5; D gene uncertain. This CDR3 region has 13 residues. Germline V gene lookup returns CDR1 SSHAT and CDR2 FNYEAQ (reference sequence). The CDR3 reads CASSPQIRQPQHF. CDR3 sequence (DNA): TGTGCTAGCAGCCCTCAGATCAGGCAGCCCCAGCATTTT.

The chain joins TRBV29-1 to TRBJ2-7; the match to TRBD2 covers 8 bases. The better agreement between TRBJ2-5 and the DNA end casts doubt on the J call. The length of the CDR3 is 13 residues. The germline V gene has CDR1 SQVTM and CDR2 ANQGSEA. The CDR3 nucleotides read TGCAGCGTGGAACCAACTAGCGGCCAGACCCAGTACTTC. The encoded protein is CSVEPTSGQTQYF.